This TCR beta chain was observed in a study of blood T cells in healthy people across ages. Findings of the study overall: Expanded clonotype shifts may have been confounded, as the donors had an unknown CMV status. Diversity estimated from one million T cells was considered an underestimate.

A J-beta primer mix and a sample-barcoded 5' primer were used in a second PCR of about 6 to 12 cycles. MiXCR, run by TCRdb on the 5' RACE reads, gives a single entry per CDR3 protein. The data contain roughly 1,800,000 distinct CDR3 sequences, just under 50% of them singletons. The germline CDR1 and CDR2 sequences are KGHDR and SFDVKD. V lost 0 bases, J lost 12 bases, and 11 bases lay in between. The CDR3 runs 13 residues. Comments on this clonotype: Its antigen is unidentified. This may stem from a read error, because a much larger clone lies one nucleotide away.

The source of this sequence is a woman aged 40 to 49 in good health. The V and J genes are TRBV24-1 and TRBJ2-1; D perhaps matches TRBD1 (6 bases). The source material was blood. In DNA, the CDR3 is TGTGCCACCAGTGATTTGAGGGGGACCGGGCAGTTCTTC. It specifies CATSDLRGTGQFF.